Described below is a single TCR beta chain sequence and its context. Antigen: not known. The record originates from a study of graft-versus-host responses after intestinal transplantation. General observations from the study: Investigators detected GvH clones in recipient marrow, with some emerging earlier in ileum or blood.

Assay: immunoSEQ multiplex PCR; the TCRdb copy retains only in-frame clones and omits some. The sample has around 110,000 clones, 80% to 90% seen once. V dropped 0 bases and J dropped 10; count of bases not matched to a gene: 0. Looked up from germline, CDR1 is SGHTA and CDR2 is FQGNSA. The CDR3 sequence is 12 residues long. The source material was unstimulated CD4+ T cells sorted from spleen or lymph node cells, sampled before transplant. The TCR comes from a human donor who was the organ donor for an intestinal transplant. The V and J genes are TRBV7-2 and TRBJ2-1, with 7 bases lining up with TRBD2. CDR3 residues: CASSLARGEQFF. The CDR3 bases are TGTGCCAGCAGCTTAGCGCGGGGGGAGCAGTTCTTC.